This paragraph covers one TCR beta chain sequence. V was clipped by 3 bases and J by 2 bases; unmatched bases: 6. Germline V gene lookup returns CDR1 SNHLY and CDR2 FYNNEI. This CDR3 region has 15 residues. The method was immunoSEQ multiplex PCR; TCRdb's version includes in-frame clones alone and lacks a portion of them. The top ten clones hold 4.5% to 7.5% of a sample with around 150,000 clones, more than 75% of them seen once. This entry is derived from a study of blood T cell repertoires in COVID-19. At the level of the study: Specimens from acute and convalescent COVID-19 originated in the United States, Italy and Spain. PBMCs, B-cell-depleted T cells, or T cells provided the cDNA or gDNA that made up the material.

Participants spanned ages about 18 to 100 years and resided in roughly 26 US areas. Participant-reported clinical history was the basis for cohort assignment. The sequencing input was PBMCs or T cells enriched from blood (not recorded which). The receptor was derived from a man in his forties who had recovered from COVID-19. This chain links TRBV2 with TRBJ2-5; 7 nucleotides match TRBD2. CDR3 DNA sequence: TGTGCCAGCAGTGACCAGCGGGGTGGACAAGAGACCCAGTACTTC. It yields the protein CASSDQRGGQETQYF.